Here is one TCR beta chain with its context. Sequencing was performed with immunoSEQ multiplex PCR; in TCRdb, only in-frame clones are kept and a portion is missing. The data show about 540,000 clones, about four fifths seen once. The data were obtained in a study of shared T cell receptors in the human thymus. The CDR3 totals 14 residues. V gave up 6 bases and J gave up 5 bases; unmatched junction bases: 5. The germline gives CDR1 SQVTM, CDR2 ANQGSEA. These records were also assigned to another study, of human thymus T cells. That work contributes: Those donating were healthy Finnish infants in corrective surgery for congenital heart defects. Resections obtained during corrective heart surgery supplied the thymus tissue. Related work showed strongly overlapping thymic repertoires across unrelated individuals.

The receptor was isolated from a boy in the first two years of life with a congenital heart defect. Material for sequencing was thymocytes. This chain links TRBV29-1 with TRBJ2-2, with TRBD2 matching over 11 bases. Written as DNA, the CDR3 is TGCAGCGTCTGTCTAGCGGGAGGAACCGGGGAGCTGTTTTTT. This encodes CSVCLAGGTGELFF.